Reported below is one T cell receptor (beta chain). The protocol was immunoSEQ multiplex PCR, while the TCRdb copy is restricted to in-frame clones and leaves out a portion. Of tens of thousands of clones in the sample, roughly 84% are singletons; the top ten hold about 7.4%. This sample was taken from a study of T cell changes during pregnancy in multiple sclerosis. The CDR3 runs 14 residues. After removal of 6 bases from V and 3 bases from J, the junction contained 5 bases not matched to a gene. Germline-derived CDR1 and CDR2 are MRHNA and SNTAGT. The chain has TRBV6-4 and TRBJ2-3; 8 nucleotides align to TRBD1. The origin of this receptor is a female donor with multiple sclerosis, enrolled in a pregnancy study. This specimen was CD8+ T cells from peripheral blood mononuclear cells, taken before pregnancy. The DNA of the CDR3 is TGTGCCAGCAGCCCGACAGGGGAAACAGATACGCAGTATTTT. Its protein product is CASSPTGETDTQYF.